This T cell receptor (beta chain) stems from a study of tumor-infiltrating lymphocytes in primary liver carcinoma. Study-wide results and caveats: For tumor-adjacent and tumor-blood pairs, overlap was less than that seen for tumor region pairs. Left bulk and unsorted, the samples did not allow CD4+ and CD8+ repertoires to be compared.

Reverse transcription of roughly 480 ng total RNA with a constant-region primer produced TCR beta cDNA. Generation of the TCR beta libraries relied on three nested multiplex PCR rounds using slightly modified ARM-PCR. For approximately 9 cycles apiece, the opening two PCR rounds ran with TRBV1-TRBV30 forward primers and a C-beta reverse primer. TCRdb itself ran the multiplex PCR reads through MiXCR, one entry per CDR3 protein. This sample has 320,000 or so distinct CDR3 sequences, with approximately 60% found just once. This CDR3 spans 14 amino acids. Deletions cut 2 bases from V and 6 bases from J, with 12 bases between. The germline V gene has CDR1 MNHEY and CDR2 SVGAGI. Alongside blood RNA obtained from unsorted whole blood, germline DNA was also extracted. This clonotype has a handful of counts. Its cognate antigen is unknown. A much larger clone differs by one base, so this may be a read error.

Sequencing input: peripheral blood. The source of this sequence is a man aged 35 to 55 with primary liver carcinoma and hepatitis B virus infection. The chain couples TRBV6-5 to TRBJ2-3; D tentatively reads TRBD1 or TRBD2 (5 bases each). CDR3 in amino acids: CASSYTRDLDTQYF. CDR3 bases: TGTGCCAGCAGTTACACCCGGGACCTGGATACGCAGTATTTT.